Sequencing of this T cell receptor (beta chain) was carried out in a study of molecular identifiers for immune sequencing clone quantification. Broader study findings: Clonotypes surpassing 20 RNA copies contained over 98% of effector molecules, versus under 1% in naive cells.

In its sample, this clonotype was seen many times. No antigen is known for it. One entry per CDR3 protein results from TCRdb running MiXCR on the PCR reads. Of roughly 300,000 distinct CDR3 sequences listed, 24% were seen once; the top ten hold 0.65% to 0.75%. This CDR3 region has 12 residues. With 6 bases removed from V and 7 bases from J, the gap between germline ends came to 9 bases. The gene calls are TRBV12-3 or TRBV12-4 and TRBJ1-4; tentatively, D is TRBD1 (5 bases). Sequenced input: naive CD8+ T cells from blood, with Jurkat cell RNA spiked in. Subset meaning: FACS-sorted CD8+CD4-CCR7+CD45RA+ naive T cells. The source is a human donor in good health. Some libraries in this study had Jurkat cell RNA spiked in. CDR3 residues: CASSPGGEKLFF. Written as DNA, the CDR3 is TGTGCCAGCAGCCCTGGGGGTGAAAAACTGTTTTTT.